These T cell receptor beta chains were read from a single sample in a study of cytomegalovirus exposure and HLA in healthy donors. Profiling relied on immunoSEQ multiplex PCR, and the TCRdb table lists in-frame clones only, not all of them. The table shows 150,000 to 200,000 clones, with around 84% occurring only once. Sequencing was carried out using PBMCs. These receptors were obtained from a young man in good health and CMV-seronegative. The CDR3 runs from the conserved cysteine through the conserved F or W. The D gene is left open where the match is weak. Where a row states a size, it is once, few, many or the class of an expanded clone; other rows omit it.

d_call	v_call	j_call	clone_size	cdr3_aa	cdr3_nt
-	TRBV11-2	TRBJ1-2	-	CASSLRAGNYGYTF	TGTGCCAGCAGCTTAAGAGCGGGGAACTATGGCTACACCTTC
-	TRBV30	TRBJ1-1	-	CAWSVRGWTRTEAFF	TGTGCCTGGAGTGTACGTGGGTGGACACGGACTGAAGCTTTCTTT
-	TRBV21-1	TRBJ2-3	few	CASSSQGIPSTDTQYF	TGTGCCAGCAGCTCTCAGGGTATCCCTAGCACAGATACGCAGTATTTT
TRBD1	TRBV19	TRBJ2-7	-	CASSPTGTGPSEQYF	TGTGCCAGTAGCCCAACCGGGACAGGGCCCTCTGAGCAGTACTTC
-	TRBV18	TRBJ1-1	once	CASSPGADTEAFF	TGTGCCAGCTCACCGGGGGCGGACACTGAAGCTTTCTTT
-	TRBV27	TRBJ2-3	-	CASSLGRRDTQYF	TGTGCCAGCAGTTTAGGGAGGCGTGACACGCAGTATTTT
TRBD1	TRBV28	TRBJ1-4	-	CASRDSRDRVSNEKLFF	TGTGCCAGCAGAGACTCCCGGGACAGGGTTTCTAATGAAAAACTGTTTTTT
-	TRBV10-3	TRBJ1-5	-	CAISVGTRDQPQHF	TGTGCCATCAGTGTTGGGACACGCGATCAGCCCCAGCATTTT
-	TRBV6-1	TRBJ1-5	-	CASRSGQGGSQPQHF	TGTGCCAGCAGGAGTGGGCAGGGAGGTAGTCAGCCCCAGCATTTT
TRBD2	TRBV25-1	TRBJ2-6	-	CASSENSGGAYGANVLTF	TGTGCCAGCAGTGAAAATAGCGGGGGGGCGTATGGGGCCAACGTCCTGACTTTC
TRBD1	TRBV27	TRBJ1-1	-	CASSLRTGSAAFF	TGTGCCAGCAGTCTGCGGACAGGGTCCGCAGCTTTCTTT
TRBD2	TRBV27	TRBJ2-3	-	CASGGGGTDTQYF	TGTGCCAGCGGGGGGGGTGGCACAGATACGCAGTATTTT
-	TRBV28	TRBJ1-6	-	CASSLSGLGTPSSYNSPLHF	TGTGCCAGCAGTTTATCGGGACTGGGGACCCCGAGCTCCTATAATTCACCCCTCCACTTT
-	TRBV6-1	TRBJ2-1	-	CASRADRGEQFF	TGTGCCAGCAGAGCGGACCGCGGGGAGCAGTTCTTC
-	TRBV5-1	TRBJ2-3	-	CASSPEGSGGTDTQYF	TGCGCCAGCAGCCCGGAGGGGTCCGGCGGCACAGATACGCAGTATTTT
TRBD1	TRBV4-1	TRBJ2-7	once	CASSQDPGQGSYEQYF	TGCGCCAGCAGCCAAGATCCGGGACAGGGCTCCTACGAGCAGTACTTC
TRBD1	TRBV2	TRBJ2-1	-	CASSSGPGQGSLF	TGTGCCAGCAGTTCAGGTCCGGGACAGGGGTCTCTCTTC
-	TRBV5-6	TRBJ2-5	-	CASSLPPGIETQYF	TGTGCCAGCAGCTTGCCCCCGGGAATTGAGACCCAGTACTTC
-	TRBV7-2	TRBJ2-1	-	CASSLGTQGYAPFF	TGTGCCAGCAGCTTAGGAACCCAGGGATACGCCCCGTTCTTC
-	TRBV6-5	TRBJ1-5	once	CASRKEGNSNQPQHF	TGTGCCAGCAGAAAGGAGGGAAATAGCAATCAGCCCCAGCATTTT
TRBD1	TRBV9	TRBJ2-5	-	CASSVGPRGQETQYF	TGTGCCAGCAGCGTAGGGCCCAGGGGGCAAGAGACCCAGTACTTC
TRBD1	TRBV19	TRBJ1-5	-	CASSIVGTGANQPQHF	TGTGCCAGTAGTATAGTGGGCACAGGGGCCAATCAGCCCCAGCATTTT
-	TRBV7-7	TRBJ2-7	once	CASSLARGTWDEQYF	TGTGCCAGCAGCTTAGCCCGGGGGACCTGGGACGAGCAGTACTTC
TRBD1	TRBV19	TRBJ1-5	-	CASSSPKTGGRQPQHF	TGTGCCAGTAGTAGCCCAAAGACAGGGGGCCGTCAGCCCCAGCATTTT
TRBD1	TRBV9	TRBJ2-2	-	CASRSGQDRTGELFF	TGTGCCAGCAGGTCCGGACAGGACCGCACCGGGGAGCTGTTTTTT